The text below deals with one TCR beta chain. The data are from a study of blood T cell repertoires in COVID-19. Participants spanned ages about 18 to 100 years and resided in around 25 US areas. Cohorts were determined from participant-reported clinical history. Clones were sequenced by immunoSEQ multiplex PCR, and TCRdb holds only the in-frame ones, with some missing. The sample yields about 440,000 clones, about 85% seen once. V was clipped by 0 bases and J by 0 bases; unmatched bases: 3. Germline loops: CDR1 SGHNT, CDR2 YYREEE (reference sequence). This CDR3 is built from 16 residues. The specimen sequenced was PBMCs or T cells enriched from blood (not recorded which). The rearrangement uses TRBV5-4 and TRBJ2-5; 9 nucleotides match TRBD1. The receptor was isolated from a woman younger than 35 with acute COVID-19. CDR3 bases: TGTGCCAGCAGCTTGGCAAGGACAGGGGACCAAGAGACCCAGTACTTC. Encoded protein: CASSLARTGDQETQYF.